Detailed here is one TCR beta chain. What it binds is unknown. The data were obtained in a study of T cells in Graves' hyperthyroidism and ophthalmopathy. Turning to the study itself: Peripheral blood collection took place at initial diagnosis, before any treatment.

Researchers amplified the TCR beta CDR3 regions from RNA transcripts. The study used the HTBI primer set for a first-round RT-PCR of the TCR CDR3. TCRdb itself ran the multiplex PCR reads through MiXCR, one entry per CDR3 protein. The repertoire consists of approximately 610,000 distinct CDR3 sequences, with 14% to 15% occurring once and the leading ten covering around 4%. V was cut by 4 bases and J by 0 bases, with 13 bases left in between. Looked up from germline, CDR1 is MNHNS and CDR2 is SASEGT. The CDR3 runs 16 residues. Findings and caveats of the study: Ophthalmopathy cases were set apart from stable hyperthyroidism by a 13 V-J model. Blood also showed most of the thyroid clonotypes that were expanded above 0.001.

Fresh 10 ml peripheral blood yielded PBMCs. V usage is TRBV6-1 and J usage is TRBJ1-5; D remains ambiguous. The specimen sequenced was blood. The origin of this receptor is a woman in her thirties or forties with Graves' ophthalmopathy. The CDR3 DNA is TGTGCCAGCAGTGCCGAACAGCCATTTAGCAATCAGCCCCAGCATTTT. Translated, it gives CASSAEQPFSNQPQHF.